The rows below give T cell receptor beta chains drawn from one sample of a study of neurological immune-mediated disorders. TCRdb fed the 5' RACE reads into MiXCR, producing one record per CDR3 protein. This table holds around 30,000 distinct CDR3 sequences, 4% to 5.5% found once. Sequenced material: PBMCs. These receptor sequences come from a man in his late teens or twenties in good health. The CDR3 runs from the conserved cysteine through the conserved F or W. The D gene is left open where the match is weak. Size values are once, few and many counts, or a class for expanded clones, and some rows have none.

>many|TRBV7-3|TRBJ1-1|NA
TGTGCCAGCAGCCCCTTCACAGGACCCAAAGCTTTCTTT
CASSPFTGPKAFF
>many|TRBV20-1|TRBJ2-3|TRBD2
TGCAGTGCCAATCGACTAGCGGGGGTTTACACAGATACGCAGTATTTT
CSANRLAGVYTDTQYF
>many|TRBV12-3/TRBV12-4|TRBJ2-2|NA
TGTGCCAGCACCAGGGGCCCCGCAGCGAACACCGGGGAGCTGTTTTTT
CASTRGPAANTGELFF
>many|TRBV5-1|TRBJ2-1|NA
TGCGCCAGCAGCTTGCAGGGGTTCAATGAGCAGTTCTTC
CASSLQGFNEQFF
>many|TRBV27|TRBJ2-1|TRBD2
TGTGCCAGCAGATGGACTAGCGGGGGGGATGAGCAGTTCTTC
CASRWTSGGDEQFF
>medium-sized|TRBV20-1|TRBJ2-7|TRBD1
TGCAGTGCTAGGGACAGGGAATCCTACGAGCAGTACTTC
CSARDRESYEQYF
>many|TRBV10-3|TRBJ2-1|TRBD1
TGTGCCATCAGCCTCCGGGACAGCGAGCAGTTCTTC
CAISLRDSEQFF
>many|TRBV13|TRBJ2-7|NA
TGTGCCAGCAGCTTATGGGACACTGACGAGCAGTACTTC
CASSLWDTDEQYF
>many|TRBV20-1|TRBJ1-6|NA
TGCAGTGCTAGCCCCACGACGGGGGGCAATAATTCACCCCTCCACTTT
CSASPTTGGNNSPLHF
>many|TRBV6-1|TRBJ1-2|TRBD1
TGTGCCAGCAGTGAAGGACAGGGGGGTGGCTACACCTTC
CASSEGQGGGYTF
>many|TRBV5-1|TRBJ1-1|NA
TGCGCCAGCAGCGTACAGGTGAACACTGAAGCTTTCTTT
CASSVQVNTEAFF
>many|TRBV3-1|TRBJ2-5|NA
TGTGCCAGCAGCCAAGGCCGGGGGCCGGAGGTGACCCAGTACTTC
CASSQGRGPEVTQYF
>many|TRBV5-5|TRBJ1-1|NA
TGTGCCAGCAGCTTGGGTATTCTGGGCGTGAACACTGAAGCTTTCTTT
CASSLGILGVNTEAFF
>many|TRBV6-5|TRBJ1-1|NA
TGTGCCAGCAGTTACACCGACGGAGCTGAAGCTTTCTTT
CASSYTDGAEAFF
>many|TRBV6-5|TRBJ1-5|NA
TGTGCCAGCAGTCGACTGACGCGACCCGACGGCGTCAATCAGCCCCAGCATTTT
CASSRLTRPDGVNQPQHF
>many|TRBV7-9|TRBJ1-2|NA
TGTGCCACCCCAGGGCCCTACTATGGCTACACCTTC
CATPGPYYGYTF
>many|TRBV10-3|TRBJ2-1|NA
TGTGCCATCAGTCCCGGGACTCGAACGAATGAGCAGTTCTTC
CAISPGTRTNEQFF
>many|TRBV6-2/TRBV6-3|TRBJ2-1|NA
TGTGCCAGCACCATGACGGGGGCCGATGAGCAGTTCTTC
CASTMTGADEQFF
>many|TRBV12-3/TRBV12-4|TRBJ2-1|NA
TGTGCCAGCAGTTTTCGGTTGTCAAGGTTCAATGAGCAGTTCTTC
CASSFRLSRFNEQFF
>many|TRBV20-1|TRBJ2-7|NA
TGCAGTGCCCTCCCGGGGGACTACGAGCAGTACTTC
CSALPGDYEQYF
>many|TRBV6-2/TRBV6-3|TRBJ1-5|NA
TGTGCCAGCAGTTACGGCCTGGACGGGCACAATCAGCCCCAGCATTTT
CASSYGLDGHNQPQHF
>many|TRBV12-3/TRBV12-4|TRBJ1-5|TRBD1
TGTGCCAGCAGCCTCTATATACCGGGACAGGGTTATAGCAATCAGCCCCAGCATTTT
CASSLYIPGQGYSNQPQHF
>medium-sized|TRBV12-3/TRBV12-4|TRBJ2-3|NA
TGTGCCAGCAGTTGGGGGAAGGCCACAGATACGCAGTATTTT
CASSWGKATDTQYF
>many|TRBV12-3/TRBV12-4|TRBJ1-1|NA
TGTGCCAGCAGTTTAAGGTCGACCGGGACGGTGAACACTGAAGCTTTCTTT
CASSLRSTGTVNTEAFF
>few|TRBV10-1|TRBJ2-7|TRBD1
TGCGCCAGCAGTGACCCCGGGACAGGGGGTTCCTACGAGCAGTACTTC
CASSDPGTGGSYEQYF
>NA|TRBV7-2|TRBJ2-7|NA
TGTGCCAGCAGCATATTAACAGATACCTACGAGCAGTACTTC
CASSILTDTYEQYF
>many|TRBV27|TRBJ2-1|TRBD2
TGTGCCAGCATCGCGCTAGCGGACTCTAATGAGCAGTTCTTC
CASIALADSNEQFF
>many|TRBV20-1|TRBJ1-1|NA
TGCAGTGCTTCCCCAGGGCCCACTGAAGCTTTCTTT
CSASPGPTEAFF
>many|TRBV20-1|TRBJ1-2|NA
TGCAGTGCTAGTACGTGGCAGCACTATGGCTACACCTTC
CSASTWQHYGYTF
>many|TRBV7-9|TRBJ1-2|NA
TGTGCCAGCAGCTTAGACTTGGACAGTGGCCCTAAGGGCTACACCTTC
CASSLDLDSGPKGYTF
>once|TRBV10-3|TRBJ2-7|NA
TGTGCCATCAGCCTAACTGACAGGTCCTACGAGCAGTACTTC
CAISLTDRSYEQYF
>few|TRBV5-1|TRBJ2-7|NA
TGCGCCAGCAGCCCGACAGGTCCCAGATACGAGCAGTACTTC
CASSPTGPRYEQYF
>NA|TRBV18|TRBJ1-2|NA
TGTGCCAGCTCACCAGGGGACCTTAACTATGGCTACACCTTC
CASSPGDLNYGYTF
>many|TRBV24-1|TRBJ1-2|NA
TGTGCCACCAGTGACAGTCCGGGATATGGCTACACCTTC
CATSDSPGYGYTF
>NA|TRBV5-4|TRBJ2-3|NA
TGTGCCAGCAGCGGAGGGGCAGGCAGCTATACGCAGTATTTT
CASSGGAGSYTQYF
>NA|TRBV7-2|TRBJ2-7|NA
TGTGCCAGCACCTTATTCACAGCCCGGGGAACCGAGCAGTACTTC
CASTLFTARGTEQYF
>many|TRBV9|TRBJ1-2|TRBD1
TGTGCCAGCAGCGCCACAGGGGGCGACTATGGCTACACCTTC
CASSATGGDYGYTF
>NA|TRBV20-1|TRBJ1-5|NA
TGCAGTGCTAGAGACCCTGCGGGTTTGGCCCAGCATTTT
CSARDPAGLAQHF
>many|TRBV12-3/TRBV12-4|TRBJ2-7|TRBD1
TGTGCCAGCAGCCTCGGGACAGGGGTCTTCGGGGAGCAGTACTTC
CASSLGTGVFGEQYF
>many|TRBV5-1|TRBJ1-4|NA
TGCGCCAGTCGACCCAGAGCAACTAATGAAAAACTGTTTTTT
CASRPRATNEKLFF
>many|TRBV27|TRBJ2-7|NA
TGTGCCAGCAGTTTATGGCCCACAGGGTTATACGAGCAGTACTTC
CASSLWPTGLYEQYF
>medium-sized|TRBV12-3/TRBV12-4|TRBJ1-3|NA
TGTGCCAGCAGCACTCCAGGAAACACCATATATTTT
CASSTPGNTIYF
>many|TRBV5-1|TRBJ2-2|NA
TGCGCCAGCAGCCCTCGGCTTAGGTCCAAGAACACCGGGGAGCTGTTTTTT
CASSPRLRSKNTGELFF
>many|TRBV29-1|TRBJ1-1|NA
TGCAGCGTTGAACAAGTCAGGGCCAACACTGAAGCTTTCTTT
CSVEQVRANTEAFF
>many|TRBV7-3|TRBJ2-3|NA
TGTGCCAGCGCGGAGGGTAACACAGATACGCAGTATTTT
CASAEGNTDTQYF
>many|TRBV15|TRBJ2-5|NA
TGTGCCACCAGCAGAGATCCCCAAGAGACCCAGTACTTC
CATSRDPQETQYF
>many|TRBV20-1|TRBJ2-3|TRBD2
TGCAGTGCTGATATGGGACTAGCGGGTGGCACAGATACGCAGTATTTT
CSADMGLAGGTDTQYF
>many|TRBV20-1|TRBJ1-2|NA
TGCAGTGCCCTAACAGGTGGAGACTATGGCTACACCTTC
CSALTGGDYGYTF
>many|TRBV5-1|TRBJ1-1|TRBD1
TGCGCCAGCAGCGAGGACAGGGGGCTAGTACAAGCTGAAGCTTTCTTT
CASSEDRGLVQAEAFF
>many|TRBV6-6|TRBJ2-2|TRBD1
TGTGCCAGCAGTTCCCCGACAGGGGCGAATACCGGGGAGCTGTTTTTT
CASSSPTGANTGELFF
>many|TRBV20-1|TRBJ2-5|NA
TGCAGTGCTAGGTTGGAGGGGGCGGGTGAGACCCAGTACTTC
CSARLEGAGETQYF
>few|TRBV12-1|TRBJ2-4|NA
TGTGCCACGTCTACTCTCGAAAGCATTCAGTACTTC
CATSTLESIQYF
>many|TRBV10-3|TRBJ2-3|TRBD2
TGTGCCATCAGTGAGGCTAGCGGGTCAGATACGCAGTATTTT
CAISEASGSDTQYF
>many|TRBV7-3|TRBJ2-7|NA
TGTGCCAGCAGCCAAATGCAGGGCTCCTACGAGCAGTACTTC
CASSQMQGSYEQYF
>many|TRBV20-1|TRBJ2-7|TRBD1
TGCAGTGCTAGACTTGGGACAGGACTTGACTACGAGCAGTACTTC
CSARLGTGLDYEQYF